The sequence of this T cell receptor (beta chain) was determined in a study of identical twins. This clonotype was recorded at least ten times. TCRdb re-called the 5' RACE reads with MiXCR, one entry per CDR3 protein. The data hold roughly 690,000 distinct CDR3 sequences, with approximately 6.1% observed a single time. Per germline, CDR1 LNHNV and CDR2 YYDKDF (reference sequence). CDR3 length: 14 amino acids. Deletions cut 5 bases from V and 3 bases from J, with 12 bases between. The rearrangement links TRBV15 to TRBJ2-3; tentatively, D is TRBD2 (6 bases). This clonotype was obtained from a man aged 18-30 years in good health. Sequencing was performed on naive T cells sorted from blood. The CDR3 protein is CATSDREFTDTQYF. CDR3 bases: TGTGCCACCAGCGATCGGGAGTTTACAGATACGCAGTATTTT. Drawing the rest from reference TRBV15 and TRBJ2-3, the complete variable domain is DAMVIQNPRYQVTQFGKPVTLSCSQTLNHNVMYWYQQKSSQAPKLLFHYYDKDFNNEADTPDNFQSRRPNTSFCFLDIRSPGLGDTAMYLCATSDREFTDTQYFGPGTRLTVL.